Following are 4 T cell receptor beta chains from one sample sequenced in a study of identifying expanded T cells in peripheral blood. Using immunoSEQ multiplex PCR, the repertoire was profiled, and TCRdb retains in-frame clones only, with some absent. Here the sample spans more than 65,000 clones, approximately 89% being singletons. The specimen sequenced was blood. These receptors were obtained from a person aged 18 to 75 in good health.

The chain recombines TRBV5-6 with TRBJ1-3; D uncertain. V was trimmed by 1 base and J by 0 bases, leaving 8 bases between them. CDR1 SGHDT and CDR2 YYEEEE come from the germline V gene. CDR3 length equals 15 residues. Here the CDR3 reads CASSLWPFSGNTIYF. For the CDR3, the DNA is TGTGCCAGCAGCTTGTGGCCATTCTCTGGAAACACCATATATTTT.

The chain has TRBV27 and TRBJ2-2; tentatively, D is TRBD1 (6 bases). CDR3 size: 15 residues. From germline, CDR1 is MNHEY and CDR2 SMNVEV (reference sequence). Trimming took off 3 bases at V and 3 bases at J, with 11 bases between the two ends. CDR3 amino acids: CASSFGSGDTGELFF. The CDR3 DNA reads TGTGCCAGCAGTTTCGGGTCAGGGGACACCGGGGAGCTGTTTTTT.

The CDR3 protein is CASSTQGGVVKYF. The CDR3 region has the DNA TGTGCCAGCAGCACCCAAGGGGGGGTCGTAAAGTACTTC. The rearrangement uses TRBV9 and TRBJ2-4; perhaps TRBD2 as D (7 bases). V lost 4 bases and J lost 14, with 19 bases in between. Germline values: CDR1 SGDLS, CDR2 YYNGEE. The CDR3 runs 13 residues.

This rearrangement joins TRBV7-2 to TRBJ2-7; D is unclear. CDR1 is SGHTA, CDR2 FQGNSA, per germline. V shed 0 bases and J shed 6 bases, with 15 bases lying between them. CDR3 length: 15 amino acids. CDR3: CASSLAQPPRGEQYF. CDR3 nucleotide sequence: TGTGCCAGCAGCTTAGCTCAACCCCCTAGAGGCGAGCAGTACTTC.